This entry is about one T cell receptor beta chain. Its antigen is undetermined. Method: immunoSEQ multiplex PCR; TCRdb's copy keeps in-frame clones and lacks some. The table has under 7,500 clones, 75% to 90% seen once; the top ten hold around 28%. This sample was included in a study of somatic mutations in cytotoxic T cells in rheumatoid arthritis. Study conclusions and caveats: It was in rheumatoid arthritis patients, but not in healthy controls, that CD8+ clonality increased with age.

Germline trimming cut 2 bases from V and 5 bases from J; bases unmatched to any gene: 0. This CDR3 is built from 13 residues. Per the germline V gene, CDR1 is SGDLS and CDR2 is YYNGEE. The rearrangement links TRBV9 to TRBJ2-7, with TRBD1 matching over 11 bases. This sequence was found in a woman between 65 and 79 years old with rheumatoid arthritis. The sequencing sample was made of CD8+ T cells sorted from blood. The CDR3 loop is CASSVGQGDEQYF. The DNA for the CDR3 is TGTGCCAGCAGCGTGGGACAGGGGGACGAGCAGTACTTC.